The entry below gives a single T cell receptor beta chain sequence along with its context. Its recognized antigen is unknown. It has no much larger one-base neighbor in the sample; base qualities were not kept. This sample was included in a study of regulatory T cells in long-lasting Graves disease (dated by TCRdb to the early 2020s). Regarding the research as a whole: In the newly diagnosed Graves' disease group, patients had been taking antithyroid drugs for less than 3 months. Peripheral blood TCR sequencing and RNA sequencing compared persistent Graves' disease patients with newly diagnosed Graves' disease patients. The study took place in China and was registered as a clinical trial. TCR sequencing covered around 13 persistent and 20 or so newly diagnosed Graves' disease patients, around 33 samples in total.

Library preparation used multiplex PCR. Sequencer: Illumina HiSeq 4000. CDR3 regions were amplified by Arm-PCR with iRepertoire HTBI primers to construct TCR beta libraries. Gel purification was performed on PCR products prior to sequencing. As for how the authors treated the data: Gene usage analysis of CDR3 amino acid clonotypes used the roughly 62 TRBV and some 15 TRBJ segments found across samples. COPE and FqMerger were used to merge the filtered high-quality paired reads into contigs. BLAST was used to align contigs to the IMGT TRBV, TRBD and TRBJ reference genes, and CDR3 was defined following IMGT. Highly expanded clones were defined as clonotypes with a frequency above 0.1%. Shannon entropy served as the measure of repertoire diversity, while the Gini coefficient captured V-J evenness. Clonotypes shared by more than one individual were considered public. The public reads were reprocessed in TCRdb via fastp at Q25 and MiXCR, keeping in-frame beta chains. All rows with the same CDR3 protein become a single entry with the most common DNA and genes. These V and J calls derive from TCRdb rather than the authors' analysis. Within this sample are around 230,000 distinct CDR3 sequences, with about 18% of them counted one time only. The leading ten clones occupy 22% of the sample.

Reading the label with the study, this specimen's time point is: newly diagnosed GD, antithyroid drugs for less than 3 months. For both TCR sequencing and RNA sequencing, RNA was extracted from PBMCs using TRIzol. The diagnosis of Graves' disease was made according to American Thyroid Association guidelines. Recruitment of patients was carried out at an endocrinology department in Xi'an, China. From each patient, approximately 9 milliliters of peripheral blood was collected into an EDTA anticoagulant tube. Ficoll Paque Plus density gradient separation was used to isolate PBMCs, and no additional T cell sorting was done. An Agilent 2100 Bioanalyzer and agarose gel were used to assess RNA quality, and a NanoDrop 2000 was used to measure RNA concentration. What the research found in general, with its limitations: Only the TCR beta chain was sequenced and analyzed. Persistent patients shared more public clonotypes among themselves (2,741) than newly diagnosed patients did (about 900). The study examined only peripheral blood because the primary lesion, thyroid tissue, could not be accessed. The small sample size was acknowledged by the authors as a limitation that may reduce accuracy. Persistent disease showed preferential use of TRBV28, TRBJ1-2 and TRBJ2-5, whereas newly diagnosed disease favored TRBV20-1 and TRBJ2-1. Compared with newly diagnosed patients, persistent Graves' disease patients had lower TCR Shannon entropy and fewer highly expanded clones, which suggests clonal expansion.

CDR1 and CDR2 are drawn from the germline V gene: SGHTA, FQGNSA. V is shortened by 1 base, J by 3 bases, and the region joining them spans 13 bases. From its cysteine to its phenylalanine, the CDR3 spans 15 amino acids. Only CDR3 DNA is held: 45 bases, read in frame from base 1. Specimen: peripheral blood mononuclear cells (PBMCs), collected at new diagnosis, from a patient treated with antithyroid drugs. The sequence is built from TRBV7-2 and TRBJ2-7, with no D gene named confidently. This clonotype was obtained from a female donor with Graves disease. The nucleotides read TGTGCCAGCAGCTTAGATCCAACACCCCTCTACGAGCAGTACTTC. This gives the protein CASSLDPTPLYEQYF.